The 10 T cell receptor beta chains in this list originate from one sample, sequenced in a study of cytotoxic CD8 clonotypes in ibrutinib-treated CLL. The assay was immunoSEQ multiplex PCR, and TCRdb's table has in-frame clones only and misses some. The sample has 160,000 or so clones, roughly 88% seen once; the top ten hold around 3%. This specimen was PBMCs, taken at disease progression, from a patient treated with ibrutinib. Receptors were obtained from a human donor with chronic lymphocytic leukemia.

Note on this clone: At one end the junction does not follow the germline gene, possibly because of a read error. The chain combines TRBV28 with TRBJ2-1; unclear D gene. CDR3 length equals 10 residues. Per germline, CDR1 MDHEN and CDR2 SYDVKM. CDR3 residues: CASSLSQQFF. In DNA form, the CDR3 reads TGTGCCAGCAGTTTATCCCAGCAATTCTTC.

V and J are TRBV5-1 and TRBJ1-5, with D hard to call. V lost 0 bases and J lost 7, with 8 bases in between. Looked up from germline, CDR1 is SGHRS and CDR2 is YFSETQ. The CDR3 has 13 amino acids. CDR3 nucleotides: TGCGCCAGCAGCTTGGCCCCGGGGCAGCCCCAGCATTTT. This gives the protein CASSLAPGQPQHF. Filled out from reference TRBV5-1 and TRBJ1-5, the complete variable domain reads KAGVTQTPRYLIKTRGQQVTLSCSPISGHRSVSWYQQTPGQGLQFLFEYFSETQRNKGNFPGRFSGRQFSNSRSEMNVSTLELGDSALYLCASSLAPGQPQHFGDGTRLSIL.

The table lists this clone with a count of one. The chain is built from TRBV11-2 and TRBJ1-3, with 7 bases identical to TRBD1. Germline lookup yields CDR1 SGHAT and CDR2 FQNNGV. V gave up 5 bases and J gave up 4 bases; unmatched junction bases: 5. The CDR3 consists of 14 residues. The CDR3 sequence: CASSPTGMGNTIYF. CDR3 sequence (DNA): TGTGCCAGCAGCCCGACAGGGATGGGAAACACCATATATTTT.

J is TRBJ1-1 and V is TRBV10-1; D gene ambiguous. CDR3 size: 15 residues. V shed 0 bases and J shed 2 bases, with 10 bases lying between them. The germline CDR1 and CDR2 sequences are WNHNN and SYGVQD (reference sequence). The chain's CDR3 is CASSESSLYNTEAFF. The CDR3 DNA is TGCGCCAGCAGTGAGTCGAGCCTATACAACACTGAAGCTTTCTTT.

The chain has TRBV5-1 and TRBJ2-1; 7 nucleotides align to TRBD1. With 0 bases clipped from V and 10 bases from J, the junction kept 10 bases outside the gene matches. The CDR3 sequence is 15 residues long. The germline gives CDR1 SGHRS, CDR2 YFSETQ. Here the CDR3 DNA reads TGCGCCAGCAGCTTGGTGAGACAGGGAGTGGGGGAGCAGTTCTTC. Its translation: CASSLVRQGVGEQFF.

Comments on this clone: At the DNA level, this CDR3 is encoded by other sequences in the same sample as well. The CDR3 sequence is CASSLQETQYF. The CDR3 coding sequence is TGTGCCAGCAGCTTACAAGAGACCCAGTACTTC. The rearrangement uses TRBV5-6 and TRBJ2-5; D unclear. V was shortened by 2 bases and J by 2 bases, with 1 base between the two germline ends. CDR3 length: 11 amino acids. Germline V lookup: CDR1 SGHDT, CDR2 YYEEEE.

The DNA of the CDR3 is TGTGCCAGCAGTGAATGGCAGGGGCTACTCTCCTACGAGCAGTACTTC. This encodes CASSEWQGLLSYEQYF. This sequence joins TRBV6-1 and TRBJ2-7, with D possibly TRBD1 on 6 matching bases. Germline-derived CDR1 and CDR2 are MNHNS and SASEGT. V was trimmed by 2 bases and J by 0 bases, leaving 14 bases between them. The CDR3 has 16 amino acids.

The CDR3 is CASSSRDRGGYEQYF. The CDR3 region has the DNA TGCGCCAGCAGCTCCCGGGACAGGGGAGGGTACGAGCAGTACTTC. This chain connects TRBV5-1 to TRBJ2-7, with 10 bases aligning to TRBD1. Germline-derived CDR1 and CDR2 are SGHRS and YFSETQ. Germline trimming cut 3 bases from V and 4 bases from J; bases unmatched to any gene: 7. The CDR3 runs 15 residues.

V gene TRBV7-2 combines with J gene TRBJ2-3; D not certain. The CDR3 loop spans 13 amino acids. Germline CDR1 reads SGHTA; CDR2 reads FQGNSA. V shed 7 bases and J shed 4 bases, with 12 bases lying between them. CDR3 sequence: CASIRWEADTQYF. CDR3 DNA: TGTGCCAGCATACGGTGGGAAGCAGATACGCAGTATTTT.

The chain is built from TRBV9 and TRBJ2-2; D is unresolved. The CDR3 consists of 14 residues. Trimming removed 2 bases at V and 4 bases at J, with 9 bases between. Germline V CDR1 and CDR2: SGDLS, YYNGEE. CDR3 DNA: TGTGCCAGCAGCGTTGAGAGGTCCACCGGGGAGCTGTTTTTT. Its translation is CASSVERSTGELFF. Full variable domain (missing parts from reference TRBV9 and TRBJ2-2): DSGVTQTPKHLITATGQRVTLRCSPRSGDLSVYWYQQSLDQGLQFLIQYYNGEERAKGNILERFSAQQFPDLHSELNLSSLELGDSALYFCASSVERSTGELFFGEGSRLTVL.